A single sample gave rise to the 3 T cell receptor beta chains below, sequenced in a study of cytomegalovirus exposure and HLA in healthy donors. In the PCR, 60 Vbeta and 13 Jbeta primers were used. Some clones are missing from TCRdb's copy, which holds only in-frame ones; the method was immunoSEQ multiplex PCR. Of 83,000 or so clones listed, 75% to 85% are singletons. The specimen sequenced was PBMCs. Every receptor here comes from a woman in her thirties or forties in good health and CMV-seropositive.

This sequence joins TRBV16 and TRBJ2-1; the D is unclear. V was pared by 5 bases and J by 6 bases, with 5 bases between. The CDR3 has 11 residues. CDR1 KGHSY and CDR2 FQNENV come from the germline V gene. The DNA of the CDR3 is TGTGCCAGCAGCGTCGGCAATGAGCAGTTCTTC. Amino acid sequence: CASSVGNEQFF. The full variable domain, rest sourced from reference TRBV16 and TRBJ2-1, is GEEVAQTPKHLVRGEGQKAKLYCAPIKGHSYVFWYQQVLKNEFKFLISFQNENVFDETGMPKERFSAKCLPNSPCSLEIQATKLEDSAVYFCASSVGNEQFFGPGTRLTVL.

This chain connects TRBV9 to TRBJ2-1; the D gene is possibly TRBD2 (6 bases). V was pared by 4 bases and J by 10 bases, with 21 bases between. The CDR3 totals 15 residues. Germline V CDR1 and CDR2: SGDLS, YYNGEE. The CDR3 sequence is CASSPRLVSKDEQFF. Here the CDR3 DNA reads TGTGCCAGCAGCCCCCGACTAGTTTCAAAGGACGAGCAGTTCTTC.

This CDR3 reads CASSPTGFSYNEQFF. Written as DNA, the CDR3 is TGCGCCAGCAGCCCCACAGGGTTCTCCTACAATGAGCAGTTCTTC. The chain couples TRBV5-1 to TRBJ2-1; the D gene is possibly TRBD1 (6 bases). V was clipped by 4 bases and J by 0 bases, with 11 bases between them. Germline values: CDR1 SGHRS, CDR2 YFSETQ. This CDR3 comprises 15 residues.